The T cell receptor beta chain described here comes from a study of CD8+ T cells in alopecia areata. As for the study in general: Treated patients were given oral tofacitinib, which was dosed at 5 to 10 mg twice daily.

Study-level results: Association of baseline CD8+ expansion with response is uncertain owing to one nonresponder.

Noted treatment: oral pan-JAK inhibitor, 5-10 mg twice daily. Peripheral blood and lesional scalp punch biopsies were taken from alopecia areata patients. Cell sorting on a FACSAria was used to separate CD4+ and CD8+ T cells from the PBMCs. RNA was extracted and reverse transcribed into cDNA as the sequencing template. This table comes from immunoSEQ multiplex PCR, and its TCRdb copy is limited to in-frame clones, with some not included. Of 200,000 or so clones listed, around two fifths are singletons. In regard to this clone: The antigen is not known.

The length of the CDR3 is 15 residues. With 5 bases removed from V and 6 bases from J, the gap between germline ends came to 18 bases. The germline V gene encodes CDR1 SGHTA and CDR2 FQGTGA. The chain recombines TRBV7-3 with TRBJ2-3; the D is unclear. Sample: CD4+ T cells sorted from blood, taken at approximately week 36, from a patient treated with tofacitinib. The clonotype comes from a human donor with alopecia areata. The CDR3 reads CASSPRGRVWDTQYF. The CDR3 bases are TGTGCCAGCAGCCCCCGTGGTCGTGTTTGGGATACGCAGTATTTT.